The source of this T cell receptor (beta chain) is a study of regulatory T cells in long-lasting Graves disease. Overall study results and limits: Whereas new patients shared 966 public clonotypes, persistent patients shared more, at 2,500 to 3,500. Among samples with persistent disease, TRBV28, TRBJ1-2 and TRBJ2-5 were favored.

This clonotype was observed a handful of times. Its antigen remains unidentified. The CDR3 loop spans 15 amino acids. The germline V gene has CDR1 SGHAT and CDR2 FQNNGV. Trimming took off 0 bases at V and 7 bases at J, with 12 bases between the two ends. CDR3 regions were amplified by Arm-PCR using iRepertoire HTBI primers to build TCR beta libraries. From the multiplex PCR reads, TCRdb called clonotypes with MiXCR, one entry per CDR3 protein. This table holds about 460,000 distinct CDR3 sequences, 14% found once. Stated time point: newly diagnosed GD, antithyroid drugs for less than 3 months. Generation of the TCR library employed RNA extracted from PBMCs. Another study also made use of these data, one on T cells in Graves' hyperthyroidism and ophthalmopathy.

The clonotype was recovered from a woman aged 45-65 years with Graves disease. Source: peripheral blood mononuclear cells (PBMCs), taken at new diagnosis, from a patient treated with antithyroid drugs. The J gene is TRBJ2-2, the V gene TRBV11-2; D might be TRBD2 (6 bases). The CDR3 loop is CASSLDPSGGGELFF. The CDR3 region has the DNA TGTGCCAGCAGCTTAGATCCCTCCGGGGGCGGGGAGCTGTTTTTT.